A single sample is the source of the 16 T cell receptor beta chains below, sequenced in a study of blood T cell repertoires in COVID-19. Only in-frame clones appear in the TCRdb table, and some are missing; sequencing was by immunoSEQ multiplex PCR. This sample has around 140,000 clones, with over 70% found just once. The sequencing input was peripheral blood. These receptors all come from a woman aged 60-75 years with acute or convalescent COVID-19.

J is TRBJ1-6 and V is TRBV5-1; D is perhaps TRBD1 (6 bases). The CDR3 covers 14 residues. Per germline, CDR1 SGHRS and CDR2 YFSETQ. The V gene lost 4 bases and the J gene lost 10 bases, with 15 bases spanning the gap. The CDR3, as DNA: TGCGCCAGCAGCCAGGGGTCCCCGGGCTCACCCCTCCACTTT. Residues: CASSQGSPGSPLHF.

This clone appeared a single time. This sequence joins TRBV9 and TRBJ1-2; 7 bases fit TRBD1. V lost 0 bases and J lost 8; bases outside the gene matches: 13. The CDR3 covers 16 residues. Germline CDR1 and CDR2: SGDLS and YYNGEE. CDR3 region: CASSVVVGQTAGGYTF. Here the CDR3 DNA reads TGTGCCAGCAGCGTAGTAGTGGGACAGACCGCAGGCGGCTACACCTTC. Variable domain in full (rest from reference TRBV9 and TRBJ1-2): DSGVTQTPKHLITATGQRVTLRCSPRSGDLSVYWYQQSLDQGLQFLIQYYNGEERAKGNILERFSAQQFPDLHSELNLSSLELGDSALYFCASSVVVGQTAGGYTFGSGTRLTVV.

The CDR3 spells CASSQEQGLSGYTF. Here the CDR3 DNA reads TGCGCCAGCAGCCAAGAACAGGGCTTAAGTGGCTACACCTTC. V usage is TRBV4-1 and J usage is TRBJ1-2; a possible D gene is TRBD1 (6 bases). CDR1 is MGHRA, CDR2 YSYEKL, per germline. The CDR3 loop spans 14 amino acids. Deletions cut 0 bases from V and 7 bases from J, with 12 bases between.

This rearrangement joins TRBV6-6 to TRBJ2-3; no firm D call. Germline loops: CDR1 MNHNY, CDR2 SVGAGI (reference sequence). This CDR3 contains 16 residues. The V end was cut by 4 bases, the J end by 6 bases, with 20 bases between. The CDR3 DNA is TGTGCCAGCAGTTCCCTTGGGCTTCACAGAAGCGATACGCAGTATTTT. This gives the protein CASSSLGLHRSDTQYF.

This chain connects TRBV5-1 to TRBJ1-3; D not certain. In germline, CDR1 is SGHRS, CDR2 YFSETQ. This CDR3 region has 13 residues. Trimming took off 2 bases at V and 4 bases at J, with 7 bases between the two ends. The CDR3 region is CASSFSGGNTIYF. In DNA, the CDR3 is TGCGCCAGCAGCTTTTCCGGGGGAAACACCATATATTTT.

The count of this clone is one. The genes are TRBV19 and TRBJ2-5; TRBD2 might be the D (6 bases). Trimming took 5 bases from V and 4 from J, leaving 20 bases between them. The length of the CDR3 is 16 residues. Germline V gene sequence: CDR1 LNHDA, CDR2 SQIVND (reference sequence). The CDR3 protein is CASSALARASAETQYF. CDR3 DNA: TGTGCCAGTAGTGCCCTCGCTCGGGCTAGCGCAGAGACCCAGTACTTC.

This clone was found once. The J gene is TRBJ2-7, the V gene TRBV21-1; the table calls TRBD2, which could not be checked here. TRBV21-1 is labeled a pseudogene. The length of the CDR3 is 19 residues. In nucleotides, the CDR3 is TGTGCCAGCAGCAAAGAGCGTCCTAGCGGGAGTCCCCGCTCCTACGAGCAGTACTTC. It translates to CASSKERPSGSPRSYEQYF.

This chain joins TRBV18 and TRBJ2-7, with TRBD2 as a possible D gene (6 bases). This CDR3 is 15 amino acids long. Germline-derived CDR1 and CDR2 are KGHSH and LQKENI. V lost 4 bases, J lost 2 bases, and 15 bases lay in between. The CDR3 here is CASSLVGEVTYEQYF. The CDR3 nucleotides read TGTGCCAGCTCACTCGTAGGGGAGGTTACCTACGAGCAGTACTTC.

This sequence joins TRBV6-5 and TRBJ2-3, with 13 bases that match TRBD2. The germline gives CDR1 MNHEY, CDR2 SVGAGI. V shed 8 bases and J 2 bases; nucleotides not matched to a gene: 4. The CDR3 covers 15 residues. The CDR3 protein is CASGGTSGNTDTQYF. CDR3 nucleotides: TGTGCCAGCGGGGGGACTAGCGGGAACACAGATACGCAGTATTTT.

V gene TRBV9 combines with J gene TRBJ2-1, with TRBD2 matching over 11 bases. J was trimmed by 9 bases and V by 1 base; bases with no gene match: 3. The CDR3 is 14 amino acids. Germline V gene lookup returns CDR1 SGDLS and CDR2 YYNGEE. CDR3 amino acids: CASSVRTSGGEQFF. The CDR3 nucleotides read TGTGCCAGCAGCGTACGAACTAGCGGGGGTGAGCAGTTCTTC.

This chain links TRBV3-1 (or the pseudogene TRBV3-2) with TRBJ1-6; 8 nucleotides align to TRBD1. This CDR3 comprises 15 residues. V lost 4 bases to trimming and J lost 8 bases; unmatched junction nucleotides: 7. CDR1 is LGHDT and CDR2 is YNNKEL in the germline V gene (reference sequence). CDR3 region: CASSPRDRLYSPLHF. DNA of the CDR3: TGTGCCAGCAGCCCGCGGGACAGGCTTTATTCACCCCTCCACTTT.

The J gene is TRBJ1-5, the V gene TRBV27; tentative D call: TRBD1 (5 bases). Trimming cost V 3 bases and J 7 bases, with 13 bases left between them. Germline CDR1 reads MNHEY; CDR2 reads SMNVEV (reference sequence). CDR3 size: 14 residues. The CDR3 nucleotides read TGTGCCAGCAGTTTTGGGTGGGGGGGACAGCCCCAGCATTTT. Translating it yields CASSFGWGGQPQHF.

This clone was seen only a few times. V usage is TRBV28 and J usage is TRBJ1-6; 10 nucleotides align to TRBD1. J was trimmed by 10 bases and V by 3 bases; bases with no gene match: 6. CDR1 and CDR2 from the germline V gene are MDHEN and SYDVKM. The CDR3 covers 15 residues. CDR3 nucleotides: TGTGCCAGCAGTTTTAGGGACAGGGGCTCCTCACCCCTCCACTTT. Translation gives CASSFRDRGSSPLHF.

This chain uses TRBV4-1 with TRBJ2-7; D is perhaps TRBD1 (5 bases). CDR1 is MGHRA and CDR2 is YSYEKL in the germline V gene. CDR3 length: 15 amino acids. V dropped 0 bases and J dropped 3 bases, with 12 bases sitting between them. The DNA for the CDR3 is TGCGCCAGCAGCCAAGAACAGGTACCCCTCTACGAGCAGTACTTC. Protein: CASSQEQVPLYEQYF.

The rearrangement joins TRBV3-1 (or the pseudogene TRBV3-2) to TRBJ2-3; weak D call: TRBD1 (6 bases). Per germline, CDR1 LGHDT and CDR2 YNNKEL (reference sequence). This CDR3 is 13 amino acids long. V lost 4 bases to trimming and J lost 6 bases, with 11 bases between them. The CDR3 nucleotides are TGTGCCAGCAGCCTTCCTACAGGGGATACGCAGTATTTT. Translation gives CASSLPTGDTQYF.

The chain has TRBV2 and TRBJ2-3, with 8 positions matching TRBD2. Germline V CDR1 and CDR2: SNHLY, FYNNEI. J gave up 0 bases and V 6 bases, and 8 bases lay outside the gene matches. The CDR3 loop spans 16 amino acids. CDR3: CASREIAGTSTDTQYF. The CDR3 coding sequence is TGTGCCAGCAGGGAAATAGCGGGAACTAGCACAGATACGCAGTATTTT.